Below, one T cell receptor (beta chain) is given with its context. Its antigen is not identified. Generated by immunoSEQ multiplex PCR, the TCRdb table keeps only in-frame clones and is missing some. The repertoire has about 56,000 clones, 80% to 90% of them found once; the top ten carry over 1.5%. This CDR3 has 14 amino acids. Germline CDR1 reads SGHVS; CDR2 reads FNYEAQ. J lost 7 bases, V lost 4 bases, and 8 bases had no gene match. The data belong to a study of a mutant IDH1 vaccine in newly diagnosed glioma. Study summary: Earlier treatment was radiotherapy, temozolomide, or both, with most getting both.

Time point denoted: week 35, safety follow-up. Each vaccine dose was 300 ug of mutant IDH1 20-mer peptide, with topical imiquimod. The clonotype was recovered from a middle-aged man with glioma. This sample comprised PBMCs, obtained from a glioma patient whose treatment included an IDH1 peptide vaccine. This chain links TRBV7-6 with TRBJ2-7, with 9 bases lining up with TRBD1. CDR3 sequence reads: CASSSGTGSLEQYF. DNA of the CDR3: TGTGCCAGCAGCTCCGGGACAGGGTCTCTTGAGCAGTACTTC. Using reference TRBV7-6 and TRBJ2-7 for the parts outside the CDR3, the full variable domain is GAGVSQSPRYKVTKRGQDVALRCDPISGHVSLYWYRQALGQGPEFLTYFNYEAQQDKSGLPNDRFSAERPEGSISTLTIQRTEQRDSAMYRCASSSGTGSLEQYFGPGTRLTVT.